This T cell receptor beta chain is from a study of shared clonotypes between healthy human individuals. Study-wide background: Every donor yielded three CD4 naive, three CD4 memory, two CD8 naive and one CD8 memory plate.

This was a deep-level run. TCRdb's copy holds only in-frame clones and misses some; the assay was immunoSEQ multiplex PCR. The sample yields under 150,000 clones, about 62% seen once. CDR1 and CDR2 (germline): SEHNR, FQNEAQ (reference sequence). V was cut by 4 bases and J by 4 bases, with 10 bases left in between. This CDR3 region has 13 residues. The sample comprised memory CD8+ T cells sorted from blood. Subset reported: CD45RO+ cells pooled with CCR7-negative TemRA cells. This chain links TRBV7-9 with TRBJ1-1, with D perhaps TRBD1 (5 bases). This TCR was sampled from a woman aged 25-40 years in good health. This CDR3 is CASSYEGSTEAFF. DNA for the CDR3: TGTGCCAGCAGCTACGAGGGGAGCACTGAAGCTTTCTTT.